This passage covers 10 T cell receptor beta chains from one sample sequenced in a study of cytomegalovirus exposure and HLA in healthy donors. Primers: 60 Vbeta forward and 13 Jbeta reverse. TCRdb's table, derived via immunoSEQ multiplex PCR, lists solely in-frame clones and lacks some. The data show more than 70,000 clones, around 75% seen once. Source material: PBMCs. The receptor set was obtained from a man aged 35 to 55 in good health and CMV-seronegative.

J is TRBJ2-1 and V is TRBV28; TRBD2 aligns across 8 bases. V lost 6 bases to trimming and J lost 13 bases; unmatched junction nucleotides: 8. This CDR3 has 12 residues. CDR1 is MDHEN, CDR2 SYDVKM, per germline. The CDR3 region is CASSRRLAFQFF. CDR3 in DNA: TGTGCCAGCAGCCGAAGACTAGCGTTCCAGTTCTTC.

This sequence joins TRBV5-4 and TRBJ2-7; 10 nucleotides align to TRBD2. J lost 3 bases, V lost 4 bases, and 7 bases had no gene match. CDR1 and CDR2 (germline): SGHNT, YYREEE (reference sequence). The CDR3 contains 15 residues. CDR3 DNA sequence: TGTGCCAGCAGCAACAGCGGGGGGGTGGACTACGAGCAGTACTTC. Encoded protein: CASSNSGGVDYEQYF.

The V and J genes are TRBV19 and TRBJ1-2; D is uncertain. Germline V gene lookup returns CDR1 LNHDA and CDR2 SQIVND (reference sequence). The CDR3 has 13 amino acids. The V gene lost 5 bases and the J gene lost 3 bases, with 10 bases spanning the gap. The CDR3 DNA reads TGTGCCAGTAGTTTTTCCAGCGACTATGGCTACACCTTC. Translating it yields CASSFSSDYGYTF. The full variable domain, with the rest looked up from reference TRBV19 and TRBJ1-2, is DGGITQSPKYLFRKEGQNVTLSCEQNLNHDAMYWYRQDPGQGLRLIYYSQIVNDFQKGDIAEGYSVSREKKESFPLTVTSAQKNPTAFYLCASSFSSDYGYTFGSGTRLTVV.

This chain joins TRBV7-2 and TRBJ2-7; 8 bases are shared with TRBD1. Trimming at V came to 2 bases and at J to 2 bases, leaving 2 bases not matched to a gene. Germline V gives CDR1 SGHTA, CDR2 FQGNSA. This CDR3 region has 14 residues. CDR3 protein: CASSLQGATYEQYF. The CDR3 DNA follows: TGTGCCAGCAGCTTACAGGGGGCGACCTACGAGCAGTACTTC.

The chain uses TRBV7-6 and TRBJ1-2; 8 bases match TRBD1. The CDR3 spans 16 residues. J lost 4 bases, V lost 5 bases, and 12 bases had no gene match. Germline-derived CDR1 and CDR2 are SGHVS and FNYEAQ. CDR3 bases: TGTGCCAGCAGCCTCCAAAGGACAGGGATACTCTATGGCTACACCTTC. Protein: CASSLQRTGILYGYTF.

V usage is TRBV5-4 and J usage is TRBJ2-1, with D possibly being TRBD2 (6 bases). The CDR3 is 15 amino acids. Per the germline V gene, CDR1 is SGHNT and CDR2 is YYREEE (reference sequence). With 0 bases removed from V and 2 bases from J, the gap between germline ends came to 9 bases. The CDR3 here is CASSLDGGTYNEQFF. As DNA, the CDR3 is TGTGCCAGCAGCTTGGACGGGGGTACCTACAATGAGCAGTTCTTC.

The chain couples TRBV7-6 to TRBJ2-7, with 9 bases that match TRBD2. V was clipped by 8 bases and J by 3 bases; unmatched bases: 8. Germline V gene data show CDR1 as SGHVS and CDR2 as FNYEAQ. The CDR3 has 14 residues. The CDR3, as DNA: TGTGCCAGCTTACACGGCGGGGGGGACTACGAGCAGTACTTC. Translated: CASLHGGGDYEQYF.

The chain has TRBV7-6 and TRBJ1-1, with D perhaps TRBD1 (5 bases). The CDR3 has 15 residues. Germline CDR1 is SGHVS and CDR2 is FNYEAQ. Trimming left V 0 bases short and J 4 bases short, with 12 bases between. The CDR3 sequence is CASSLALGEGTEAFF. For the CDR3, the DNA is TGTGCCAGCAGCTTAGCGCTGGGGGAGGGCACTGAAGCTTTCTTT.

This clone was picked up a small number of times. This chain links TRBV28 with TRBJ2-3; 9 nucleotides align to TRBD2. V gave up 7 bases and J gave up 5 bases; unmatched junction bases: 13. Germline V lookup: CDR1 MDHEN, CDR2 SYDVKM. The CDR3 has 16 amino acids. CDR3: CASTTLGGGAGDTQYF. The CDR3 nucleotides read TGTGCCAGCACCACCCTTGGCGGGGGGGCCGGAGATACGCAGTATTTT.

This clone was seen more than once but under ten times. The J gene is TRBJ1-1, the V gene TRBV5-1; unclear D gene. Germline V gene data show CDR1 as SGHRS and CDR2 as YFSETQ. Trimming took 0 bases from V and 4 from J, leaving 10 bases between them. The CDR3 is 14 amino acids. The CDR3 DNA reads as TGCGCCAGCAGCTTGGATATCGGGAGCACTGAAGCTTTCTTT. Translating gives CASSLDIGSTEAFF.